This record covers a single T cell receptor beta chain. Antigen specificity is unknown. V lost 4 bases to trimming and J lost 0 bases, with 13 bases between them. Germline V gene lookup returns CDR1 KGHSH and CDR2 LQKENI. The CDR3 is 16 residues long. These data originate in a study of cytomegalovirus exposure and HLA in healthy donors. Study observations and caveats: Later analysis identified a missense DCLRE1C variant that was linked to TCR beta V- and J-gene trimming.

60 Vbeta and 13 Jbeta primers were used in PCR. Libraries were prepared by immunoSEQ multiplex PCR; TCRdb keeps only in-frame clonotypes and omits some of them. The sample holds some 180,000 clones, approximately 80% seen once. The specimen sequenced was PBMCs. The clonotype comes from a woman in her 30s in good health and CMV-seronegative. This rearrangement joins TRBV18 to TRBJ2-1; D possibly corresponds to TRBD2 (6 bases). In nucleotides, the CDR3 is TGTGCCAGCTCACTCATAGCGGTCCTCTCCTACAATGAGCAGTTCTTC. Protein: CASSLIAVLSYNEQFF.